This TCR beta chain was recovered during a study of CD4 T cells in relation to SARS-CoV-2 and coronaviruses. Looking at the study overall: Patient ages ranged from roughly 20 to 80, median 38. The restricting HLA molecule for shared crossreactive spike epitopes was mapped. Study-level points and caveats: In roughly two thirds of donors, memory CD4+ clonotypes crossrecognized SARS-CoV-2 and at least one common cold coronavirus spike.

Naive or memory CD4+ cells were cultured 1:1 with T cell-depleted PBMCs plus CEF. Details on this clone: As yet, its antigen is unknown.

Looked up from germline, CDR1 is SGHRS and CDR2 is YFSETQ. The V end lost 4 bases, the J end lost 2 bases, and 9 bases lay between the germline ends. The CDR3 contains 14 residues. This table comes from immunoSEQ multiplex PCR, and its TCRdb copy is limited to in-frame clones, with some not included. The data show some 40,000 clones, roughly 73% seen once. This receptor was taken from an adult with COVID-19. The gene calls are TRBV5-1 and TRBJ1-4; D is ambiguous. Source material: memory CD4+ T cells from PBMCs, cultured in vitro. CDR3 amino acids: CASSPMRTNEKLFF. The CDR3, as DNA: TGCGCCAGCAGCCCGATGCGTACTAATGAAAAACTGTTTTTT.